The subject of this entry is one TCR beta chain. This sample is drawn from a study of blood T cell repertoires in COVID-19. Study context: Italy, Spain and the United States were the sources of the convalescent and acute COVID-19 samples.

The CDR3 length is 13 residues. Germline values: CDR1 SGHDN, CDR2 FVKESK. J gave up 12 bases and V 0 bases, and 5 bases lay outside the gene matches. As handled by the study authors: Nucleated cell number was recorded as an estimate derived from reference gene primer amplification. Method: immunoSEQ multiplex PCR; TCRdb's copy keeps in-frame clones and lacks some. The DNA gave D and trimming, while V, J and clone size come from that table. The table lists about 94,000 clones, 75% to 85% of them singletons. This sequence originates from a human donor in a cohort sampled during active COVID-19. V and J are TRBV14 and TRBJ1-2; 9 nucleotides agree with TRBD1. The source material was peripheral blood. In nucleotides, the CDR3 is TGTGCCAGCAGCCAAGACTGGGACAGGGAGAACACCTTC. Translation gives CASSQDWDRENTF.